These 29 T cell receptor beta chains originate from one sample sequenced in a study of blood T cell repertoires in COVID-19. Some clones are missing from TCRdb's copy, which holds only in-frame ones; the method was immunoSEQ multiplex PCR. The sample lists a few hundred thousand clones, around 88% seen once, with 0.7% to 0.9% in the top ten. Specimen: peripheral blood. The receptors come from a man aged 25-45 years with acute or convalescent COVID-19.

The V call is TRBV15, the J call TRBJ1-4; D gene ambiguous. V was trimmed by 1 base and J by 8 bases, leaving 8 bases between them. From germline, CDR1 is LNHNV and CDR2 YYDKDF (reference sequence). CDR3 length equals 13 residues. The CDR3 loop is CATSRGGWEKLFF. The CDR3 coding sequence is TGTGCCACCAGCAGAGGAGGATGGGAAAAACTGTTTTTT.

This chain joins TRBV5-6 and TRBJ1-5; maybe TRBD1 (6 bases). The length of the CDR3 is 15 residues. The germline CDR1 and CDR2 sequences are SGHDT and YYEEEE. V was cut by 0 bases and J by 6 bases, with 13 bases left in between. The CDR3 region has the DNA TGTGCCAGCAGCTTGGGGACAGCCGTTGGTCAGCCCCAGCATTTT. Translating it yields CASSLGTAVGQPQHF.

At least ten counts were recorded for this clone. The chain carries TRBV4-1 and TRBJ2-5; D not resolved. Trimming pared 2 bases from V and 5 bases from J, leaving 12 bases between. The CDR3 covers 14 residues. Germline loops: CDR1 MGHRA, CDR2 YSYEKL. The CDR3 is CASSQRTFAETQYF. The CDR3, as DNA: TGCGCCAGCAGCCAACGAACCTTTGCGGAGACCCAGTACTTC.

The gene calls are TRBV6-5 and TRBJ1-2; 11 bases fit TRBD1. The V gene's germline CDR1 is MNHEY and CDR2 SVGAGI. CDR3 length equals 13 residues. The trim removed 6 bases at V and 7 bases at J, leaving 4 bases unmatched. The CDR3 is CASRSGTGGGYTF. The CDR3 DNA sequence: TGTGCCAGCAGATCCGGGACAGGGGGTGGCTACACCTTC.

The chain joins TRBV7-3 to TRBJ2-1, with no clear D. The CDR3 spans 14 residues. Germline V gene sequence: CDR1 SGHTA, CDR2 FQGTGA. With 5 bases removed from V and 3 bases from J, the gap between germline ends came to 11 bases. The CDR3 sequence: CASSPNPGYNEQFF. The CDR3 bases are TGTGCCAGCAGCCCCAACCCGGGCTACAATGAGCAGTTCTTC.

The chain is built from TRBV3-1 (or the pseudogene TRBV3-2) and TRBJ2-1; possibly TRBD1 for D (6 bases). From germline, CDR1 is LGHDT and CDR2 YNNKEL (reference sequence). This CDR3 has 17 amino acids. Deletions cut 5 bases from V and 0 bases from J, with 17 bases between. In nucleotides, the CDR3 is TGTGCCAGCAGCGGATACAGGGTGGGGACCTCCTACAATGAGCAGTTCTTC. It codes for CASSGYRVGTSYNEQFF.

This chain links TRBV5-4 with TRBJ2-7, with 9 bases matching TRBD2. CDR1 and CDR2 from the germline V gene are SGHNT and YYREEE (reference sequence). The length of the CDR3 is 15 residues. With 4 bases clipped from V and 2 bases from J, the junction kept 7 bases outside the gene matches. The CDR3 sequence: CASSRLAGGPYEQYF. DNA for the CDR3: TGTGCCAGCAGCCGTCTTGCGGGAGGGCCCTACGAGCAGTACTTC.

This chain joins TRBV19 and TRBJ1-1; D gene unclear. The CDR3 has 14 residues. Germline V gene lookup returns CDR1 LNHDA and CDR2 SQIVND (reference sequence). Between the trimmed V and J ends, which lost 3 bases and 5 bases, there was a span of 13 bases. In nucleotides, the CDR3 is TGTGCCAGTAGTATGGCCGAGGCGAGGACTGAAGCTTTCTTT. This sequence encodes CASSMAEARTEAFF. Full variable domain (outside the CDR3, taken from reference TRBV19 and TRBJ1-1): DGGITQSPKYLFRKEGQNVTLSCEQNLNHDAMYWYRQDPGQGLRLIYYSQIVNDFQKGDIAEGYSVSREKKESFPLTVTSAQKNPTAFYLCASSMAEARTEAFFGQGTRLTVV.

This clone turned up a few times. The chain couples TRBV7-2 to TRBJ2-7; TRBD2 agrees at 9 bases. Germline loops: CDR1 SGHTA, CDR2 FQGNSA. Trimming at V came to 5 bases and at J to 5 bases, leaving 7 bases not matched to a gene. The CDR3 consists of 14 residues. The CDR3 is CASSPAGTSNEQYF. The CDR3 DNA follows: TGTGCCAGCAGCCCAGCCGGGACTAGCAACGAGCAGTACTTC.

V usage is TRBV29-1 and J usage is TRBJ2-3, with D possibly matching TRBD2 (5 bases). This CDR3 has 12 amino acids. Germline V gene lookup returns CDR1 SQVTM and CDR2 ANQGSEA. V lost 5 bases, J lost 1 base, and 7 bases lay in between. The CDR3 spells CSVRRGTDTQYF. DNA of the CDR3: TGCAGCGTTCGGCGGGGCACAGATACGCAGTATTTT.

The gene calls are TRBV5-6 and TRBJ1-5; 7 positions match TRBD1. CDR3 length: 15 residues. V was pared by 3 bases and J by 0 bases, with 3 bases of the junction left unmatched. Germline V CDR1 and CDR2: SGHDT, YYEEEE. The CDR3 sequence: CASSWTGSSNQPQHF. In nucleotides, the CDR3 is TGTGCCAGCAGCTGGACAGGTTCTAGCAATCAGCCCCAGCATTTT.

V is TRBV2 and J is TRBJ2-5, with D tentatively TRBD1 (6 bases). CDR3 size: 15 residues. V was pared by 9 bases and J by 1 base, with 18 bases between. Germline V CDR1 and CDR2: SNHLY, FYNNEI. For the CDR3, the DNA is TGTGCCAGTGTACGGACAGAAGTAGTCCAAGAGACCCAGTACTTC. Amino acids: CASVRTEVVQETQYF.

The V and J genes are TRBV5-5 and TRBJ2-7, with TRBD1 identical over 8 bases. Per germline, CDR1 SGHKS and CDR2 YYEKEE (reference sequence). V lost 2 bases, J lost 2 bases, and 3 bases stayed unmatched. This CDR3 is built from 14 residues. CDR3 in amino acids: CASSLQGVTYEQYF. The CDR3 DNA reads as TGTGCCAGCAGCTTACAGGGGGTGACCTACGAGCAGTACTTC.

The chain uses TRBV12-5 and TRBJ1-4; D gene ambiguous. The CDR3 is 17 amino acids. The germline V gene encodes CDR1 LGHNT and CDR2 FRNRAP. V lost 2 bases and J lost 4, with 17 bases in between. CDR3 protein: CASGLLDDRLLNEKLFF. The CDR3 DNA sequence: TGTGCTAGTGGTTTGCTAGACGACCGACTCCTTAATGAAAAACTGTTTTTT.

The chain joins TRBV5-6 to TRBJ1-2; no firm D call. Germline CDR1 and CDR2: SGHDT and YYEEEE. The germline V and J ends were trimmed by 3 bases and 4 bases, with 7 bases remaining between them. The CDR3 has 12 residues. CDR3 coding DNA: TGTGCCAGCAGCTCCAGGTCCTATGGCTACACCTTC. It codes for CASSSRSYGYTF.

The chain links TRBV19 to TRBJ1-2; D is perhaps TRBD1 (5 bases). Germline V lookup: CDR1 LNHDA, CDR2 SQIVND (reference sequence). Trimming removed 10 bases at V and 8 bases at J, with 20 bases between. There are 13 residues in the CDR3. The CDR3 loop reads CATRVGAAWGYTF. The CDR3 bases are TGTGCCACACGTGTTGGGGCGGCTTGGGGCTACACCTTC.

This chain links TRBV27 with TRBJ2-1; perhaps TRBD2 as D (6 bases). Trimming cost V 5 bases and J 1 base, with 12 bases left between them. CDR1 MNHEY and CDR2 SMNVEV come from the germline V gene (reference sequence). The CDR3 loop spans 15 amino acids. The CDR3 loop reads CASSEGAGSYNEQFF. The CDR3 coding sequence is TGTGCCAGCAGTGAAGGAGCGGGTTCCTACAATGAGCAGTTCTTC.

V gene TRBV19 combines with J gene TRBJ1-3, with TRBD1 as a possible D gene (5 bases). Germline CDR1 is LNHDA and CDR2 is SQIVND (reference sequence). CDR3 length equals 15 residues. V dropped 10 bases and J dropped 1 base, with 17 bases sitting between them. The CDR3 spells CAIRARRGSGNTIYF. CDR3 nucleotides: TGTGCCATCAGGGCCCGCCGGGGGTCTGGAAACACCATATATTTT.

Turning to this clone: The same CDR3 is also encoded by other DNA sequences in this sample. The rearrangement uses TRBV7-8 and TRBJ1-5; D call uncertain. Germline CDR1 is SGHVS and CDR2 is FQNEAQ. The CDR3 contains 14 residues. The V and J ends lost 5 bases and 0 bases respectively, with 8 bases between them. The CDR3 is CASSQPYSNQPQHF. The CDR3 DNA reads TGTGCCAGCAGCCAGCCATATAGCAATCAGCCCCAGCATTTT.

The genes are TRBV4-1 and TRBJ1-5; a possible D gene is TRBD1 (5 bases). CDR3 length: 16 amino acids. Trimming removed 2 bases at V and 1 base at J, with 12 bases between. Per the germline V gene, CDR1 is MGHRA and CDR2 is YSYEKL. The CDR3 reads CASSQPVRGSNQPQHF. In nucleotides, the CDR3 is TGCGCCAGCAGCCAACCCGTGCGGGGGAGCAATCAGCCCCAGCATTTT.

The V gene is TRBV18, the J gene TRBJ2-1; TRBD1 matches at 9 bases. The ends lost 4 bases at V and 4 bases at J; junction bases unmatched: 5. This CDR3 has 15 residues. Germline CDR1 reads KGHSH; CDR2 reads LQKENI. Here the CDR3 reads CASSQGQGVYNEQFF. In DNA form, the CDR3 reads TGTGCCAGCTCACAGGGACAGGGTGTGTACAATGAGCAGTTCTTC. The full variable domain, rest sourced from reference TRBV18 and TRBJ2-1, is NAGVMQNPRHLVRRRGQEARLRCSPMKGHSHVYWYRQLPEEGLKFMVYLQKENIIDESGMPKERFSAEFPKEGPSILRIQQVVRGDSAAYFCASSQGQGVYNEQFFGPGTRLTVL.

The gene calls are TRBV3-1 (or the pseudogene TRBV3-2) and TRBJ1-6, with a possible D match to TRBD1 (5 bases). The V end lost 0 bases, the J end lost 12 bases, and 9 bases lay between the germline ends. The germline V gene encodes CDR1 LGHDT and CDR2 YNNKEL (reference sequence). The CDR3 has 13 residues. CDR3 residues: CASSQERGGPLHF. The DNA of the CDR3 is TGTGCCAGCAGCCAAGAGCGGGGCGGACCCCTCCACTTT.

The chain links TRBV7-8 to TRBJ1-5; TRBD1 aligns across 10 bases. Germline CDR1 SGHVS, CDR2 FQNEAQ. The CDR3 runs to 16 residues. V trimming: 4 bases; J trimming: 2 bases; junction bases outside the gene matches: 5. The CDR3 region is CASSSGQGLRNQPQHF. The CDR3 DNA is TGTGCCAGCAGCTCGGGACAGGGGTTGCGCAATCAGCCCCAGCATTTT.

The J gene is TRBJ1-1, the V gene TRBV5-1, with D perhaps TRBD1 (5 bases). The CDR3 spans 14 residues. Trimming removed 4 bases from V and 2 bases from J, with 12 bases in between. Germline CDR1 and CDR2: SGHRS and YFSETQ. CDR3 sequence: CASSNRGRNTEAFF. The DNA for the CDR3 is TGCGCCAGCAGCAACCGGGGGAGAAACACTGAAGCTTTCTTT.

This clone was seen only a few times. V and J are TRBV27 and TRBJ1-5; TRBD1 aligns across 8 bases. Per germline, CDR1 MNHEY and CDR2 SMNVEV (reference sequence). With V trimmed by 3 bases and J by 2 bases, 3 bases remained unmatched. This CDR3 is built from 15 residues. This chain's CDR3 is CASSFQGAGNQPQHF. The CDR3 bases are TGTGCCAGCAGTTTCCAGGGGGCGGGCAATCAGCCCCAGCATTTT.

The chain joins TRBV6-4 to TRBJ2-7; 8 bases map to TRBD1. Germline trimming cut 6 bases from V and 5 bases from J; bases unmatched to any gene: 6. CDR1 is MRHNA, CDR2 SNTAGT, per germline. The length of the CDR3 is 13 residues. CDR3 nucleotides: TGTGCCAGCAGGACAGGGGAAAGCAACGAGCAGTACTTC. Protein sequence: CASRTGESNEQYF.

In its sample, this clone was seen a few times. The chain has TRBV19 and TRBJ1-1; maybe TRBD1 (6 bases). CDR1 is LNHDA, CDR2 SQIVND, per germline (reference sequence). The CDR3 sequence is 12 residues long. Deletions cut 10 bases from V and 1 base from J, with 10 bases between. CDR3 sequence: CAIRGENTEAFF. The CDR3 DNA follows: TGTGCCATCAGGGGTGAGAACACTGAAGCTTTCTTT.

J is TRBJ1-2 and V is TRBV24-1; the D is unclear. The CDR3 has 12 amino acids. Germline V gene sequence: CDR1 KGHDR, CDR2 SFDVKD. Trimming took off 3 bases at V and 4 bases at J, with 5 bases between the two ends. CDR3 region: CATSDLFYGYTF. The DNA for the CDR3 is TGTGCCACCAGTGATCTTTTCTATGGCTACACCTTC.

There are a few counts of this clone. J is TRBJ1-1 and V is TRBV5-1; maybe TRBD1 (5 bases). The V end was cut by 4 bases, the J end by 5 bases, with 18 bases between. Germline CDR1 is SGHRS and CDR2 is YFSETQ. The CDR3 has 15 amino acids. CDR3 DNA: TGCGCCAGCAGCAAGGACGCCCACAAGGGGACTGAAGCTTTCTTT. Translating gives CASSKDAHKGTEAFF.